The source of this T cell receptor beta chain is a study of T cells after yellow fever vaccination. This clonotype was seen more than once but under ten times. This CDR3 is 16 amino acids long. The ends were cut back, 3 bases at V and 6 bases at J, with 18 bases in the middle. TCRdb re-called the 5' RACE reads with MiXCR, one entry per CDR3 protein. The data hold under 600,000 distinct CDR3 sequences, with around a fifth observed a single time. The origin of this receptor is a man between 18 and 29 years old who received the YFV17D yellow fever vaccine. The sample here was PBMCs, taken less than 25 days after the first yellow fever vaccination. The chain recombines TRBV12-3 or TRBV12-4 with TRBJ2-1, with D possibly being TRBD2 (6 bases). The CDR3 loop reads CASSLPSPGALNEQFF. In nucleotides, the CDR3 is TGTGCCAGCAGTTTGCCTTCCCCGGGAGCCCTCAATGAGCAGTTCTTC.